The next 7 T cell receptor beta chains were all read from a single sample in a study of response to subunit inactivated influenza vaccine (dated by TCRdb to 2016 to 2019). Receptor libraries were prepared by RT-PCR. The instrument was an Illumina HiSeq 2500. The raw public data were reprocessed by TCRdb itself: fastp quality trimming at Q25, MiXCR clonotype calling, in-frame beta chains only. Entries that share a CDR3 protein sequence are merged under the most common genes and DNA. The sample table holds approximately 230,000 distinct CDR3 sequences, of which more than 10% were seen once. The ten largest clones capture 7.8% of the sample. Sequencing was performed on non-naive T cells sorted from PBMCs, taken around 15 days before vaccination. According to the study, the label for this sample's cell subset or site signals: memory T cell fraction. The receptors come from a man in his fifties or sixties who received an inactivated influenza vaccine. Donor details come from another sample of the same person, matched by shared clones.

The table lists this clonotype with a few counts. CDR3 nucleotides: TGTGCCAGCAGAAGAACTGGCGACGGGAAGCAGTTCTTC. Translation gives CASRRTGDGKQFF. The V and J genes are TRBV27 and TRBJ2-1, with D possibly being TRBD2 (5 bases). Germline V CDR1 and CDR2: MNHEY, SMNVEV (reference sequence). This CDR3 is 13 amino acids long. Trimming cost V 6 bases and J 11 bases, with 17 bases left between them.

The chain has TRBV13 and TRBJ1-4; TRBD1 aligns across 11 bases. CDR1 is PRHDT, CDR2 FYEKMQ, per germline (reference sequence). J gave up 7 bases and V 5 bases, and 6 bases lay outside the gene matches. This CDR3 spans 15 amino acids. The DNA for the CDR3 is TGTGCCAGCAGCGCCGGACAGGGGGCTTTTGAAAAACTGTTTTTT. Its translation is CASSAGQGAFEKLFF.

About this clonotype itself: This could be a read error, since a much larger clone is one nucleotide away. The rearrangement links TRBV5-1 to TRBJ2-1; no definite D call. This CDR3 contains 13 residues. Germline lookup yields CDR1 SGHRS and CDR2 YFSETQ. CDR3 bases: TGCGCCAGCAGCTGGGGAACGGCCTTTGAGCACTTCTTC. Amino acid sequence: CASSWGTAFEHFF.

This clonotype has just a few counts. The chain recombines TRBV27 with TRBJ2-1, with TRBD2 matching 7 bases. CDR3 length equals 16 residues. V lost 4 bases, J lost 1 base, and 7 bases stayed unmatched. Germline lookup yields CDR1 MNHEY and CDR2 SMNVEV (reference sequence). The DNA for the CDR3 is TGTGCCAGCAGTTCCTTCGCGGGAGCATCCTACAATGAGCAGTTCTTC. Amino acid sequence: CASSSFAGASYNEQFF.

This clonotype has more than one count but fewer than ten. The chain employs TRBV18 and TRBJ2-5; D is perhaps TRBD2 (5 bases). This CDR3 region has 14 residues. V was pared by 0 bases and J by 5 bases, with 10 bases between. Germline loops: CDR1 KGHSH, CDR2 LQKENI. CDR3 amino acids: CASSPPSRGETQYF. The CDR3 DNA sequence: TGTGCCAGCTCACCACCCTCGCGCGGGGAGACCCAGTACTTC.

This clonotype was picked up many times. The chain carries TRBV12-3 or TRBV12-4 and TRBJ2-7; unclear D gene. This CDR3 has 13 residues. V dropped 6 bases and J dropped 0 bases, with 9 bases sitting between them. CDR3 residues: CASSRRVSYEQYF. Written as DNA, the CDR3 is TGTGCCAGCAGCCGCCGGGTCTCCTACGAGCAGTACTTC.

This clonotype was detected a few times. The genes are TRBV4-3 and TRBJ2-1; 9 bases line up with TRBD2. Looked up from germline, CDR1 is LGHNA and CDR2 is YSLEER. J lost 6 bases, V lost 1 base, and 10 bases had no gene match. The CDR3 totals 17 residues. DNA of the CDR3: TGCGCCAGCAGCCAAGTAGCGGGGGCGGGGGTGTTCAATGAGCAGTTCTTC. This sequence encodes CASSQVAGAGVFNEQFF.